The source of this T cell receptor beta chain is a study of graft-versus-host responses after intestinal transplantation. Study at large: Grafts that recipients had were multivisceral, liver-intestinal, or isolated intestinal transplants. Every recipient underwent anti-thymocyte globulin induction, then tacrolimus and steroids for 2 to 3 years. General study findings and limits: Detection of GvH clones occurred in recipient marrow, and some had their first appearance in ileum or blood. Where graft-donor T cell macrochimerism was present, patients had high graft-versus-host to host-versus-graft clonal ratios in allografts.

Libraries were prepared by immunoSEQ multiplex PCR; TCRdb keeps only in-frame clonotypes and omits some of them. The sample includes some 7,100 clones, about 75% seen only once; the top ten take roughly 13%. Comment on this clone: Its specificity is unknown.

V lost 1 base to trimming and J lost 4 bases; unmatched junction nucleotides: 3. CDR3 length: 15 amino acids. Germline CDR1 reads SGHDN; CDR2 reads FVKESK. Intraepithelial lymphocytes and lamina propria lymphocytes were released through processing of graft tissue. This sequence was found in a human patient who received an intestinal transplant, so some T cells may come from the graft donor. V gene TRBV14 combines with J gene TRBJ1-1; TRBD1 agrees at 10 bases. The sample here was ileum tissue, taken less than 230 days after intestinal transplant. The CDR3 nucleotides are TGTGCCAGCAGCCAAGGCCGGACAGGGGGCACTGAAGCTTTCTTT. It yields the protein CASSQGRTGGTEAFF.